This record covers a single TCR beta chain. Its binding antigen is unknown. No base qualities exist here, and no much larger clone lies one base off it. The data were taken from a study of OX40 agonist ivuxolimab in advanced cancers. Turning to the overall study: Ivuxolimab was a fully human IgG2 agonistic monoclonal antibody targeting the costimulatory receptor OX40 (CD134). Intravenous ivuxolimab was administered to patients every 2 weeks at six dose levels: 0.01, 0.1, 0.3, 1.5, 3 and 10 mg/kg. Of the approximately 54 dose-escalation patients, hepatocellular carcinoma was present in about 20, melanoma in around 15, renal cell carcinoma in 9 and head and neck cancer in 9. The dose-escalation cohort was about 87% male with a mean age of about 54 years, ranging from roughly 23 to 90. Prior anti-PD-1, anti-PD-L1 or anti-CTLA-4 therapy was permitted, and 30% to 50% of dose-escalation patients had received checkpoint inhibitors. Partial responses occurred in three dose-escalation patients: two with cutaneous melanoma and one with hepatocellular carcinoma. The purpose of peripheral TCRbeta sequencing was to test whether ivuxolimab changed TCR sequence diversity and led to clonal T-cell expansion. The paper describes the monotherapy dose-escalation part (N ≈ 52 patients) of the phase I trial of ivuxolimab.

The trial excluded patients who had a history of autoimmune disease or were on systemic immunosuppression. In every dose cohort, peripheral blood was drawn for TCR sequencing at baseline, cycle 4 day 1, and cycle 7 day 1. Samples were obtained from an open-label, multicenter, first-in-human phase I dose-escalation trial of ivuxolimab. Adults with locally advanced or metastatic melanoma, renal cell, hepatocellular, or head and neck squamous cell carcinoma were enrolled in the trial. Before TCR sequencing, CD4+ T cells and CD8+ T cells were sorted from peripheral blood as separate populations. Based on the germline V gene, the CDR1 and CDR2 sequences are MGHRA and YSYEKL. The CDR3 runs 14 amino acids, cysteine and phenylalanine included. Only the CDR3 part of the read is kept: 42 bases, read in frame from the first base. V and J are truncated by 3 bases and 5 bases respectively, leaving an intervening sequence of 11 bases.

Study-wide findings and limitations: After ivuxolimab, CD8+ T cells had more expanded clones than CD4+ T cells on average. At doses of 0.1 to 3.0 mg/kg, clonal expansion of both CD4+ and CD8+ blood T cells was observed from baseline to week 6. Partial responders in the 0.1-3.0 mg/kg groups had among the lowest normalized peripheral clonal expansion, especially among CD8+ T cells. The antigen specificity of the peripheral T cells that underwent clonal expansion was not determined. Low levels of normalized T-cell clonal expansion were also seen in some patients who did not respond.

Genomic DNA was extracted from sorted cells for sequencing of the TCRbeta CDR3 region. The immunoSEQ Assay was used for sequencing of TCRbeta CDR3 regions. TCRdb holds this immuneACCESS table with in-frame rearrangements only. Some clones are missing; in checked studies, unresolved V genes explain under half, and the rest has no known cause. This sample holds about 50,000 clones; around 82% were observed only once. The ten largest clonotypes hold about 3% of the sample. The TCR comes from an adult with an advanced solid tumor such as melanoma, head and neck, liver or kidney cancer. Recombination connected TRBV4-1 to TRBJ1-5; the best D guess is TRBD1, with 6 bases matching. This material consisted of CD4+ or CD8+ T cells sorted from blood, taken in a trial of the OX40 agonist ivuxolimab. The DNA sequence is given as TGCGCCAGCAGCCATAACAGGGCTGATCAGCCCCAGCATTTT. Translated, it gives CASSHNRADQPQHF.